The 13 T cell receptor beta chains below all came from one sample that was sequenced in a study of cytomegalovirus exposure and HLA in healthy donors (dated by TCRdb to between 2016 and 2019). The receptor library was made with the immunoSEQ multiplex PCR assay. The multiplex PCR relied on a mix of 60 forward primers for TCR Vbeta segments and 13 reverse primers for TCR Jbeta segments. The table comes from immuneACCESS by way of TCRdb, which keeps in-frame sequences with V and J called. Part of the clones is missing from these tables; in studies checked, under half for an unresolved V gene and the rest for unknown reasons. Within this sample are over 95,000 clones, with roughly 80% of them counted one time only. Under 3.5% of the sample goes to the ten largest clones. Sequenced input: PBMCs. The receptors come from a female donor in good health and CMV-seronegative.

The CDR3 here is CASSRSGRSYEQYF. CDR3 nucleotide sequence: TGTGCCAGCAGTAGGTCAGGGAGGTCCTACGAGCAGTACTTC. This rearrangement joins TRBV11-2 to TRBJ2-7, with D perhaps TRBD2 (6 bases). Deletions cut 6 bases from V and 1 base from J, with 13 bases between. The CDR3 has 14 amino acids. Per the germline V gene, CDR1 is SGHAT and CDR2 is FQNNGV.

Only one count was recorded for this clone. The chain recombines TRBV7-8 with TRBJ1-5; tentatively, D is TRBD1 (5 bases). V gave up 5 bases and J gave up 1 base, with 12 bases separating them. CDR1 is SGHVS, CDR2 FQNEAQ, per germline. This CDR3 is built from 15 residues. The CDR3 loop reads CASSPTRGSNQPQHF. The CDR3 DNA sequence: TGTGCCAGCAGCCCCACTCGGGGGAGCAATCAGCCCCAGCATTTT.

The chain couples TRBV7-2 to TRBJ1-2; no firm D call. There are 13 residues in the CDR3. Trimming shortened V by 1 base and J by 6 bases, and 9 bases separated the two germline ends. Germline CDR1 is SGHTA and CDR2 is FQGNSA. The CDR3 spells CASSLGPSHGYTF. Here the CDR3 DNA reads TGTGCCAGCAGCTTAGGGCCCTCCCATGGCTACACCTTC.

The chain carries TRBV6-6 and TRBJ1-6, with 10 bases matching TRBD1. The germline V gene has CDR1 MNHNY and CDR2 SVGAGI (reference sequence). The CDR3 has 15 amino acids. V lost 4 bases to trimming and J lost 5 bases; unmatched junction nucleotides: 2. CDR3 residues: CASSFDRGHNSPLHF. The CDR3 DNA sequence: TGTGCCAGCAGTTTCGACAGGGGGCATAATTCACCCCTCCACTTT.

V gene TRBV19 combines with J gene TRBJ2-3, with TRBD2 matching over 9 bases. Per germline, CDR1 LNHDA and CDR2 SQIVND (reference sequence). This CDR3 is built from 15 residues. Unmatched junction bases numbered 8, after V lost 3 bases and J lost 7 bases. DNA for the CDR3: TGTGCCAGTAGTATTCACGGCGGGGGGGCAAATACGCAGTATTTT. The encoded protein is CASSIHGGGANTQYF. Combining the CDR3 with reference TRBV19 and TRBJ2-3 gives the whole variable domain DGGITQSPKYLFRKEGQNVTLSCEQNLNHDAMYWYRQDPGQGLRLIYYSQIVNDFQKGDIAEGYSVSREKKESFPLTVTSAQKNPTAFYLCASSIHGGGANTQYFGPGTRLTVL.

The CDR3 sequence is CASSRQGPGYTF. In nucleotides, the CDR3 is TGTGCCAGCAGCAGACAGGGTCCTGGCTACACCTTC. V gene TRBV2 combines with J gene TRBJ1-2, with 7 bases lining up with TRBD1. Unmatched junction bases numbered 5, after V lost 6 bases and J lost 7 bases. The germline V gene encodes CDR1 SNHLY and CDR2 FYNNEI. The CDR3 totals 12 residues.

V is TRBV5-1 and J is TRBJ2-5; tentatively, D is TRBD2 (5 bases). This CDR3 has 13 residues. Germline CDR1 and CDR2: SGHRS and YFSETQ. V dropped 3 bases and J dropped 0 bases, with 6 bases sitting between them. CDR3 bases: TGCGCCAGCAGCTGGAGGTACCAAGAGACCCAGTACTTC. Its protein product is CASSWRYQETQYF.

This clone was found a few times. This chain links TRBV4-1 with TRBJ2-1; 8 bases fit TRBD1. The V and J ends lost 4 bases and 7 bases, in that order; junction bases with no gene match: 12. The germline gives CDR1 MGHRA, CDR2 YSYEKL. The length of the CDR3 is 16 residues. The DNA for the CDR3 is TGCGCCAGCAGCCTGGGGCGATGGACAGGGACAAATGAGCAGTTCTTC. This gives the protein CASSLGRWTGTNEQFF.

V and J are TRBV2 and TRBJ2-2, with 12 bases identical to TRBD2. V shed 7 bases, J shed 7 bases, and the junction held 4 bases outside the gene matches. The CDR3 runs 14 residues. Germline values: CDR1 SNHLY, CDR2 FYNNEI. The CDR3 sequence: CASTGTSGLGELFF. In DNA, the CDR3 is TGTGCCAGCACTGGGACTAGCGGGCTCGGGGAGCTGTTTTTT.

This chain connects TRBV25-1 to TRBJ1-2; TRBD1 is a possible D gene (5 bases). Trimming stripped 6 bases from V and 7 bases from J, with 15 bases between. From germline, CDR1 is MGHDK and CDR2 SYGVNS. This CDR3 has 13 amino acids. The CDR3 spells CASSPTGPGGYTF. The CDR3 nucleotides are TGTGCCAGCAGCCCAACAGGACCGGGTGGCTACACCTTC.

V usage is TRBV9 and J usage is TRBJ2-5; tentative D call: TRBD2 (7 bases). Trimming took off 0 bases at V and 0 bases at J, with 9 bases between the two ends. Germline loops: CDR1 SGDLS, CDR2 YYNGEE. The CDR3 has 15 amino acids. The CDR3 spells CASSVAGGNQETQYF. The DNA of the CDR3 is TGTGCCAGCAGCGTAGCGGGGGGCAACCAAGAGACCCAGTACTTC.

This clone was counted a single time. The rearrangement joins TRBV27 to TRBJ1-6; D may be TRBD1 (5 bases). The CDR3 length is 14 residues. V was trimmed by 6 bases and J by 14 bases, leaving 20 bases between them. Germline CDR1 MNHEY, CDR2 SMNVEV (reference sequence). For the CDR3, the DNA is TGTGCCAGCAGGTTACAAGGGACCCCGGGAGCCCTCCACTTT. This sequence encodes CASRLQGTPGALHF.

This clone was recorded only once. This chain uses TRBV5-1 with TRBJ1-1, with TRBD1 as a possible D gene (6 bases). V gave up 8 bases and J gave up 1 base, with 15 bases separating them. The germline V gene has CDR1 SGHRS and CDR2 YFSETQ. The CDR3 contains 14 residues. CDR3 nucleotide sequence: TGCGCCAGTTCGAAAGGGGGAGAGAACACTGAAGCTTTCTTT. This gives the protein CASSKGGENTEAFF.